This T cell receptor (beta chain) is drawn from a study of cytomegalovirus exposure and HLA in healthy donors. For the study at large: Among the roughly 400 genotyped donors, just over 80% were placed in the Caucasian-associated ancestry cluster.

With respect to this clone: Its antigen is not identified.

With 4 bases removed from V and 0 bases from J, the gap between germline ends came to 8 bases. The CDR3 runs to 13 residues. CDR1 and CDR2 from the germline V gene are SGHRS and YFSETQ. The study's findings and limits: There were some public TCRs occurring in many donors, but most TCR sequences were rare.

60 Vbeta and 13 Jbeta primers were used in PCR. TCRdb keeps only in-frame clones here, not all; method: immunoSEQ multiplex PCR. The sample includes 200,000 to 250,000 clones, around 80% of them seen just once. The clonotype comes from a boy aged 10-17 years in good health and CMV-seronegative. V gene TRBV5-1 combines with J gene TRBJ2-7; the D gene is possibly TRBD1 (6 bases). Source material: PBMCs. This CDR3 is CASSETGSYEQYF. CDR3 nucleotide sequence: TGCGCCAGCAGCGAGACAGGCTCCTACGAGCAGTACTTC.